These 3 T cell receptor beta chains share one sample of origin, sequenced in a study of T cells in women clearing cervical HPV infection (dated by TCRdb to between 2017 and 2018). The library was produced with the immunoSEQ multiplex PCR assay. TCRdb re-hosts the immuneACCESS table, in-frame sequences only. Its copies lack some clones; in the studies checked, an unresolved V gene accounts for under half of them, and the cause for the rest is not known. The table held for this sample gives 40,000 to 60,000 clones. The biggest ten clones account for more than 0.8% of the sample. The sample taken for sequencing was blood buffy coat. The receptor source for this set is a woman between 18 and 75 years old with a cervical HPV16 infection that either progressed to CIN3+ or cleared (not recorded which).

About this clone itself: Coverage ceases 3 residues before the CDR3 finishes, and the germline J gene fills in the end. The chain joins TRBV20-1 to TRBJ1-1; D is uncertain. This CDR3 comprises 11 residues. Germline assignment: CDR1 DFQATT and CDR2 SNEGSKA (reference sequence). The germline V and J ends were trimmed by 6 bases and 5 bases, with 10 bases remaining between them. CDR3 protein: CSAGSGTEAFF. The CDR3 bases that were read are TGCAGTGCCGGCTCAGGTACTGAA.

A word on this clone: The DNA ends 3 residues before the CDR3 does, and the rest of the CDR3 is filled in from the germline J gene. The chain employs TRBV6-2 or TRBV6-3 and TRBJ2-3; 9 bases are a match to TRBD1. Looked up from germline, CDR1 is MNHEY and CDR2 is SVGEGT. This CDR3 spans 16 amino acids. The sequenced part of the CDR3 DNA is TGTGCCAGCAGTTCTTGGACAGGGGTGGGCAATCAGCCG. Amino acids: CASSSWTGVGNQP. Given in full, the CDR3 is CASSSWTGVGNQPQYF.

About this clone itself: The read ends 3 residues before the CDR3 terminus; that terminus is restored from the germline J gene. V is TRBV7-9 and J is TRBJ1-2; weak D call: TRBD1 (5 bases). CDR1 and CDR2 from the germline V gene are SEHNR and FQNEAQ (reference sequence). The CDR3 length is 15 residues. CDR3 DNA (partial): TGTGCCAGCAGCTTAGTTTCCGGACATACCTACGAC. Protein: CASSLVSGHTYD. The entire CDR3 sequence reads CASSLVSGHTYDYTF.